Below, one T cell receptor beta chain is given with its context. Its antigen is not yet known. No base qualities exist here, and no much larger clone lies one base off it. The cohort comprised around 690 healthy bone marrow donors. At the time of sampling, all cohort members were nominally healthy, though unrecorded immune exposures were likely present. The donor tested CMV seronegative, placing the donor among the 350 or so seronegative members of the cohort. Each donor provided a peripheral blood sample, and peripheral blood mononuclear cells were used for TCR beta sequencing. Genomic DNA extraction from the blood cell samples was performed with the Qiagen DNeasy Blood Extraction Kit. Libraries were built with the immunoSEQ multiplex PCR assay. For the multiplex PCR, a mixture combining 60 forward primers for TCR Vbeta segments and 13 reverse primers for TCR Jbeta segments was used. A multiplex PCR assay on genomic DNA amplified the CDR3 region of rearranged TCR beta genes. The amplified TCR beta libraries were sequenced on the Illumina HiSeq System as 87-base-pair reads. Per the original workflow: Across the 500 to 850 repertoires, a later analysis counted around 80 million unique TCR beta chains, roughly 11 million of which were shared by at least two donors. Raw reads were error-corrected and collapsed into unique sequences with a nearest-neighbor algorithm that merged closely related sequences to remove PCR and sequencing errors. V, D and J gene segments were assigned by aligning CDR3 sequences to IMGT reference sequences. Each retained sequence needed at least a six-nucleotide match to both a V gene segment and a J gene segment. A rearrangement was called productive if the CDR3 had no stop codons and remained in frame with V and J, and every other rearrangement was called non-productive. CDR3 was defined according to IMGT convention as the region running from the second conserved V-encoded cysteine to the conserved J-encoded phenylalanine. Sequences without an unambiguous match to a single V gene segment were excluded from the earlier analysis of several hundred of the donors. In an earlier analysis of a few hundred of the donors, a V segment was called functional when productive rearrangements were above 56.7%, and segregating when the standard deviation between donors exceeded 5%. To diagnose cytomegalovirus status from the catalog of TCR beta chain sequences, a statistical classification framework was built. In a later analysis, TCR nucleotide sequences were compared against IMGT/GENE-DB human TR gene sequences so that V and J genes could be assigned. A later analysis assigned CDR3 sequences and most-parsimonious VDJ recombination scenarios with the TCRdist pipeline. A later analysis defined each TCR beta chain by its CDR3 amino acid sequence plus V-gene family, and excluded reads lacking a unique V-gene family. In a later analysis, fewer than 650 highly shared, low-generation-probability nucleotide sequences were removed to address suspected cross-contamination and a sequencing artifact. In a later analysis, a clonal expansion index was calculated for each public chain from normalized within-repertoire ranks of inferred template counts. In a later analysis, generation probabilities were computed using a VDJ recombination model fitted to out-of-frame rearrangements, and the results were checked against IGoR. In a later analysis, TCR-TCR, TCR-HLA and TCR-CMV co-occurrence was scored with hypergeometric tests, and a repertoire-size bias correction was applied to TCR pairs. A later analysis estimated false discovery rates by permuting HLA or CMV assignments 20 times. In a later analysis, co-occurring TCRs were grouped with DBSCAN, and TCRdist sequence similarity was added when clustering was performed within HLA-allele-positive subsets. For co-occurrence clustering, repertoires with fewer than 30,000 or more than 120,000 public chains were excluded, along with a handful of repertoires with anomalous nucleotide sharing. This immuneACCESS table, as held by TCRdb, lists in-frame sequences with V and J called but not all clones. Of the missing ones, under half trace to an unresolved V gene in checked studies; the others have no known cause. That table is the source of V, J and clone size, and D and trimming were worked out from the DNA. This sample has about 150,000 clones in its table, and less than 80% of those were observed once. The biggest ten clones account for 2.1% of the sample.

From the germline V gene, CDR1 is MNHNS and CDR2 is SASEGT. Trimming at the junction amounts to 3 bases on V and 3 bases on J, and the germline ends lie 16 bases apart. The cysteine opens and the phenylalanine closes a CDR3 of 16 amino acids. The entry retains the CDR3 DNA only, 48 bases that are in frame from base 1. The sample belongs to a study of cytomegalovirus exposure and HLA in healthy donors listed by TCRdb under 2017. For context, the study as a whole: An earlier analysis of some 620 of the donors reported 276 Gb of sequence data and 117 million unique TCR beta sequences obtained from some 200 million T cells. An early release covering roughly 600 HLA-typed donors comprised about 310 gigabases of sequencing data and around 80 million unique TCR sequences. Among the approximately 400 genotyped donors, more than 70% belonged to the genetic ancestry cluster associated with self-reported Caucasian donors. The aim of the study was to test whether cataloging public T cell receptors could identify signatures of past pathogen exposure. The study profiled the T cell repertoires of fewer than 850 subjects by immunosequencing and related them to cytomegalovirus serostatus. In addition to the first cohort of several hundred subjects, a separate validation cohort of 120 different subjects was used. To predict cytomegalovirus infection status, the study brought together high-throughput TCR immunosequencing, statistical association of individual TCRs with disease status, and machine learning. In a later analysis, previously published TCR beta repertoires from about 640 donors were re-analyzed and high-resolution HLA genotyping was added so that TCR occurrence patterns could be studied. The later analysis used no new phenotypic data to find candidate immune exposures, relying instead on TCR beta sequences and their occurrence across donors. To decide whether each TCR beta V gene segment behaved as functional or pseudogenic, an earlier analysis of some 580 of the donors relied on high-throughput TCR beta sequencing. Alongside the repertoire data, information on donor age, sex, ethnicity and CMV serostatus was compiled. A later genetic analysis used genome-wide SNP genotypes for about 60% of the 666 donors, treating that subset as a discovery cohort. Every discovery cohort repertoire had been produced on one sequencing platform. HLA typing included class I and class II loci at four-digit resolution. The number of donors typed differed by locus, with 629-630 for A, B, C, DRB1 and DQB1, around 500 for DQA1, over 600 for DPA1, and around 460 for DPB1. Roughly five DR-DQ haplotypes were handled as single units for association and clustering, since linkage in the cohort was strong. Across approximately 400 genotyped donors of the cohort, an average of roughly 250,000 unique TCR beta nucleotide sequences per donor were sequenced, and around 19% of those sequences were non-productive. Broad study findings and their caveats: A later analysis found that TCR association rates varied across HLA loci, with DRB1 alleles showing the most associated TCRs and HLA-C alleles the fewest. Immune exposure information for the cohort was limited to CMV serostatus. The authors suggested that the approach could potentially be generalized to other disease states and immunological phenotypes. The classifier was reported to diagnose cytomegalovirus status with high specificity and sensitivity in both the original and validation cohorts. Only TCR beta chains were sequenced in this cohort, and the absence of alpha or paired-chain data limited detectable features. Compared with the approximately 670-donor mean, donors in an Asian-associated ancestry cluster had fewer N-insertions in productive TCRs, according to a later genetic analysis. A further reported finding was that TCR beta sequences accurately predicted the HLA-A and HLA-B alleles for most subjects in the first cohort. A group of highly shared sequence variants was considered likely to be a technical artifact of the sequencing pipeline. In a later analysis, 16,951 TCR beta sequences were associated with specific HLA alleles at a false discovery rate of 0.05. An association between a missense DCLRE1C variant and V-gene and J-gene trimming of TCR beta chains was found in a later genetic analysis and replicated in an independent cohort. The 87-base-pair reads could not distinguish some IMGT-functional V segments, including TRBV6-2 and TRBV6-3, so those segments were excluded. Because HLA typing was missing for some donors at each locus, association tests included only the typed subset. Because counts were too low, roughly 18 rarely observed V segments, including chromosome 9 orphons, were left out of the earlier analysis of approximately 500 of the donors. Linkage disequilibrium might explain the correlated functional status among segregating V segments, but an unknown experimental factor could not be excluded. An earlier analysis of 450 to 750 of the donors showed that most TCR beta V segments appeared in productive rearrangements either about 87% or about 30% of the time, which broadly matched IMGT annotations. In a later analysis, several top co-occurrence clusters were reported to appear linked to parvovirus B19, influenza, CMV and Epstein-Barr virus. A later analysis found that HLA-associated TCR beta chains were more clonally expanded and had lower generation probabilities than equally common non-associated chains. Roughly uniform sequencing depth across donors was assumed in presence/absence analyses, although this assumption may not hold. Most TCR sequences were seen in very few donors, while some public TCRs were found in many individuals. According to a later analysis, most CMV-associated TCR beta chains appeared to be HLA-restricted, and the HLA associations seemed to be driven largely by CMV exposure. Three of the identified cytomegalovirus-associated TCR beta chains were confirmed in vitro to be specific for cytomegalovirus antigens. Strong co-occurrence of HLA alleles, especially DR and DQ, made assigning TCR associations to individual alleles difficult. The study gave a list of 150 to 200 TCR beta chains associated with cytomegalovirus.

The receptor was isolated from a man aged 25 to 40 in good health and CMV-seronegative. The V gene is TRBV6-1 and the J gene is TRBJ2-3; TRBD2 could be the D gene, as 6 bases match. The material sequenced was PBMCs. The nucleotides are TGTGCCAGCAGTGATTTGCGGGGACGAGGTACAGATACGCAGTATTTT. Its protein product is CASSDLRGRGTDTQYF.